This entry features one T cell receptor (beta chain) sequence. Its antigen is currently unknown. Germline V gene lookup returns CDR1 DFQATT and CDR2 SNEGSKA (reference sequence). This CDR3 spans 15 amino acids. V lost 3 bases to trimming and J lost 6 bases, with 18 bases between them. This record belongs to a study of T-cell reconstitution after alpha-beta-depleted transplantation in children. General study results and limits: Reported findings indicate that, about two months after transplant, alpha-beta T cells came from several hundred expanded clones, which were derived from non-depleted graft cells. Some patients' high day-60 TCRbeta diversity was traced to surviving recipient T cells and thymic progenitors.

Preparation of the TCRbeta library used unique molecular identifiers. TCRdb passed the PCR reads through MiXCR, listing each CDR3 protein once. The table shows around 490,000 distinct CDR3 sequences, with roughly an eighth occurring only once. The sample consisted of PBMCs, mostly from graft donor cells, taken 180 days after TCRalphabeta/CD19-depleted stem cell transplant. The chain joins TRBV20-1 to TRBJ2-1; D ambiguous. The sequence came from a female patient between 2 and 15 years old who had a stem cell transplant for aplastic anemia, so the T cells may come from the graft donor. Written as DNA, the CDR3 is TGCAGTGCTAGCAGGCTCTCACCACTCTTCAATGAGCAGTTCTTC. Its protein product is CSASRLSPLFNEQFF.